These 12 T cell receptor beta chains were sequenced from one sample in a study of blood T cell repertoires in COVID-19 (dated by TCRdb to the early 2020s). The library relied on the immunoSEQ multiplex PCR assay. The immuneACCESS repertoire file appears here via TCRdb, limited to in-frame rearrangements. These files lack a portion of the clones; in checked studies, under half of the deficit traces to unresolved V genes, and the cause of the others is not known. This sample has some 83,000 clones in its table, and about 87% of those were observed once. 0.47% of the sample lies in the top ten. Sequencing used peripheral blood. Receptors were obtained from a man in his fifties or sixties with acute or convalescent COVID-19.

The chain combines TRBV7-9 with TRBJ1-2, with TRBD1 matching 10 bases. Per germline, CDR1 SEHNR and CDR2 FQNEAQ (reference sequence). The CDR3 totals 16 residues. With V trimmed by 4 bases and J by 2 bases, 7 bases remained unmatched. CDR3 bases: TGTGCCAGCAGCTGGGAGGGACAGGGGATGAACTATGGCTACACCTTC. Its translation: CASSWEGQGMNYGYTF. The whole variable domain, remainder taken from reference TRBV7-9 and TRBJ1-2, is DTGVSQNPRHKITKRGQNVTFRCDPISEHNRLYWYRQTLGQGPEFLTYFQNEAQLEKSRLLSDRFSAERPKGSFSTLEIQRTEQGDSAMYLCASSWEGQGMNYGYTFGSGTRLTVV.

The chain joins TRBV5-6 to TRBJ2-2; the match to TRBD2 covers 10 bases. Trimming cost V 4 bases and J 7 bases; bases outside gene matches: 13. Germline assignment: CDR1 SGHDT and CDR2 YYEEEE. CDR3 length equals 17 residues. The CDR3 spells CASSRRSGRPGGGELFF. CDR3 nucleotides: TGTGCCAGCAGCCGCCGTAGCGGGAGGCCCGGGGGCGGGGAGCTGTTTTTT.

The chain uses TRBV25-1 and TRBJ1-5; D is perhaps TRBD1 (5 bases). V dropped 4 bases and J dropped 2 bases, with 9 bases sitting between them. The CDR3 totals 14 residues. Germline CDR1 is MGHDK and CDR2 is SYGVNS. The chain's CDR3 is CASSGGMGNQPQHF. The CDR3 DNA reads TGTGCCAGCAGTGGGGGCATGGGCAATCAGCCCCAGCATTTT.

In this sample, this clone turned up a few times. This chain connects TRBV24-1 to TRBJ2-7; the match to TRBD1 covers 10 bases. The V and J ends lost 3 bases and 4 bases, in that order; junction bases with no gene match: 8. The CDR3 is 16 amino acids. CDR1 is KGHDR and CDR2 is SFDVKD in the germline V gene. The CDR3 protein is CATSDPGDRGSYEQYF. The CDR3 region has the DNA TGTGCCACCAGTGATCCGGGGGACAGGGGTTCTTACGAGCAGTACTTC.

The chain combines TRBV14 with TRBJ2-6; 7 bases are shared with TRBD1. The CDR3 has 17 residues. Germline trimming cut 3 bases from V and 0 bases from J; bases unmatched to any gene: 5. Germline-derived CDR1 and CDR2 are SGHDN and FVKESK. The CDR3 region is CASSHGTANSGANVLTF. CDR3 nucleotide sequence: TGTGCCAGCAGCCACGGGACAGCGAACTCTGGGGCCAACGTCCTGACTTTC.

This clone was found once. In DNA form, the CDR3 reads TGTGCCACCAGCAGAGACAGGGGGCTCGGGCAGTTCTTC. Translating it yields CATSRDRGLGQFF. The V call is TRBV15, the J call TRBJ2-1, with 8 nucleotides matching TRBD1. V was clipped by 0 bases and J by 12 bases; unmatched bases: 4. CDR3 length: 13 amino acids. Germline-derived CDR1 and CDR2 are LNHNV and YYDKDF (reference sequence).

The V and J genes are TRBV19 and TRBJ1-1; TRBD1 agrees at 10 bases. The trim removed 7 bases at V and 10 bases at J, leaving 12 bases unmatched. Germline V gene lookup returns CDR1 LNHDA and CDR2 SQIVND (reference sequence). The length of the CDR3 is 14 residues. CDR3 DNA: TGTGCCAGTAACTTCCGGGACAGGGGTGTTGGAGCTTTCTTT. It codes for CASNFRDRGVGAFF. The full variable domain, its missing parts supplied by reference TRBV19 and TRBJ1-1, is DGGITQSPKYLFRKEGQNVTLSCEQNLNHDAMYWYRQDPGQGLRLIYYSQIVNDFQKGDIAEGYSVSREKKESFPLTVTSAQKNPTAFYLCASNFRDRGVGAFFGQGTRLTVV.

This chain uses TRBV15 with TRBJ2-5, with 12 bases fitting TRBD2. Losses at the gene ends were 0 bases for V and 2 bases for J; bases not matched to a gene: 7. Germline V CDR1 and CDR2: LNHNV, YYDKDF (reference sequence). The CDR3 consists of 18 residues. CDR3 sequence: CATSRDLGLAGGQETQYF. The CDR3 bases are TGTGCCACCAGCAGAGATCTGGGGCTAGCGGGAGGGCAAGAGACCCAGTACTTC.

The chain has TRBV5-1 and TRBJ2-5; D is uncertain. This CDR3 comprises 14 residues. V shed 2 bases and J shed 0 bases, with 8 bases lying between them. Germline loops: CDR1 SGHRS, CDR2 YFSETQ. The CDR3 region is CASSFGQDQETQYF. For the CDR3, the DNA is TGCGCCAGCAGCTTTGGGCAGGACCAAGAGACCCAGTACTTC. Supplemented by reference TRBV5-1 and TRBJ2-5, the full variable domain reads KAGVTQTPRYLIKTRGQQVTLSCSPISGHRSVSWYQQTPGQGLQFLFEYFSETQRNKGNFPGRFSGRQFSNSRSEMNVSTLELGDSALYLCASSFGQDQETQYFGPGTRLLVL.

This chain links TRBV6-5 with TRBJ2-2; the match to TRBD1 covers 8 bases. Germline V gives CDR1 MNHEY, CDR2 SVGAGI. V was pared by 7 bases and J by 5 bases, with 6 bases of the junction left unmatched. The CDR3 runs 14 residues. The chain's CDR3 is CASISRDRTGELFF. CDR3 DNA: TGTGCCAGCATTAGCCGGGACAGGACCGGGGAGCTGTTTTTT.

The count of this clone is one. V is TRBV5-6 and J is TRBJ1-1; 7 nucleotides match TRBD1. The junction had 9 bases not matched to a gene; V was cut back by 2 bases and J by 5 bases. From germline, CDR1 is SGHDT and CDR2 YYEEEE. This CDR3 is built from 15 residues. The CDR3 nucleotides read TGTGCCAGCAGCTTAGGTCCACAGGGGACGACTGAAGCTTTCTTT. Amino acids: CASSLGPQGTTEAFF.

The CDR3 loop is CATGYQNNQPQHF. CDR3 DNA: TGTGCCACCGGGTATCAGAACAATCAGCCCCAGCATTTT. The V and J genes are TRBV27 and TRBJ1-5; D unresolved. V lost 10 bases and J 3 bases, leaving 13 bases between the germline ends. The germline V gene encodes CDR1 MNHEY and CDR2 SMNVEV (reference sequence). The CDR3 is made up of 13 amino acids.